This T cell receptor (beta chain) was profiled in a study of CD8 T cells in Susac syndrome. After extraction with the RNeasy kit, roughly 0.45 to 1 ug of the RNA was reverse transcribed using random hexamers. MiXCR, applied by TCRdb to the immunoSEQ multiplex PCR reads, yields one record per CDR3 protein. Here the sample spans 150,000 to 200,000 distinct CDR3 sequences, 90% to 95% being singletons. TEMRA cells were enriched by FACS, and CD4+ and CD8+ T cells were negatively isolated. Germline V CDR1 and CDR2: MRHNA, SNTAGT. The CDR3 covers 15 residues. V was trimmed by 7 bases and J by 7 bases, leaving 20 bases between them.

V usage is TRBV6-4 and J usage is TRBJ1-5; a possible D gene is TRBD1 (5 bases). Specimen: CD4+ T cells from PBMCs. This sequence originates from a human donor with Susac syndrome. The CDR3 coding sequence is TGTGCCAGCATAACAGCCGCACCGGGACCCCAGCCCCAGCATTTT. It translates to CASITAAPGPQPQHF.